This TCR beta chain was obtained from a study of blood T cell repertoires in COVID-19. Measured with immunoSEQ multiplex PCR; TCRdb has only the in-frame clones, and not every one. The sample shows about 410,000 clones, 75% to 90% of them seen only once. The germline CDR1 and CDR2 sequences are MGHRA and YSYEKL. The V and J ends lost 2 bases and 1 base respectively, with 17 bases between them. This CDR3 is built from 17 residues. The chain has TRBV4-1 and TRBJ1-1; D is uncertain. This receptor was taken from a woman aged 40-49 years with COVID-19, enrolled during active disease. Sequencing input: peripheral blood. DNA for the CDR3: TGCGCCAGCAGCCAAATAAATTCCCCTCGGGGGAACACTGAAGCTTTCTTT. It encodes CASSQINSPRGNTEAFF.